The 10 T cell receptor beta chains reported below all come from one sample, sequenced in a study of CD8 T cells in ankylosing spondylitis. TCRdb re-analysed the 5' RACE reads in MiXCR, keeping a single row per CDR3 protein. The repertoire holds approximately 300,000 distinct CDR3 sequences, more than 20% seen once, with approximately 3.7% in the top ten. The specimen sequenced was blood, either unsorted or a sorted T cell fraction (not recorded which). Receptor source: a female donor with ankylosing spondylitis or in good health (not recorded which).

This clonotype was counted only a few times. The chain recombines TRBV12-3 or TRBV12-4 with TRBJ1-1; D gene ambiguous. V was cut by 7 bases and J by 5 bases, with 14 bases left in between. The CDR3 is 13 amino acids. The CDR3 is CASTIHGTTEAFF. CDR3 in DNA: TGTGCCAGCACTATACACGGAACAACTGAAGCTTTCTTT.

This clonotype was counted at least ten times. This CDR3 is CASSLGLADQETQYF. The DNA of the CDR3 is TGTGCCAGCAGTTTAGGATTAGCGGACCAAGAGACCCAGTACTTC. This chain uses TRBV12-3 or TRBV12-4 with TRBJ2-5; D might be TRBD2 (6 bases). Trimming removed 1 base from V and 0 bases from J, with 9 bases in between. The CDR3 loop spans 15 amino acids.

This clonotype showed up just a few times. The J gene is TRBJ2-7, the V gene TRBV25-1; 9 bases map to TRBD2. The germline V gene has CDR1 MGHDK and CDR2 SYGVNS. The CDR3 totals 12 residues. The junction had 6 bases not matched to a gene; V was cut back by 6 bases and J by 9 bases. The CDR3 DNA sequence: TGTGCCAGCAGGGCGGGAGGGCCTTTGCAGTACTTC. Translated, it gives CASRAGGPLQYF.

The chain uses TRBV20-1 and TRBJ2-7; 8 bases are a match to TRBD2. The ends lost 0 bases at V and 6 bases at J; junction bases unmatched: 10. The CDR3 covers 15 residues. Per the germline V gene, CDR1 is DFQATT and CDR2 is SNEGSKA (reference sequence). CDR3 loop: CSARDGAGGRGEQYF. In DNA, the CDR3 is TGCAGTGCTAGAGATGGGGCGGGAGGTCGTGGCGAGCAGTACTTC.

Only a few counts were recorded for this clonotype. The V call is TRBV21-1, the J call TRBJ2-2; TRBD2 is taken as the D call from the table, unchecked against the DNA. TRBV21-1 is given as a pseudogene. The CDR3 has 15 residues. CDR3 DNA: TGTGCCAGCAGCGTTAGCGGGAGAAAGACCGGGGAGCTGTTTTTT. It encodes CASSVSGRKTGELFF.

The rearrangement links TRBV15 to TRBJ2-5, with D possibly matching TRBD1 (5 bases). Germline V lookup: CDR1 LNHNV, CDR2 YYDKDF (reference sequence). V was cut by 2 bases and J by 4 bases, with 11 bases left in between. The CDR3 contains 14 residues. DNA of the CDR3: TGTGCCACCAGCAGACCGCAGGGCGGAGAGACCCAGTACTTC. Protein: CATSRPQGGETQYF.

The V and J genes are TRBV6-5 and TRBJ1-1, with TRBD1 matching 10 bases. The CDR3 totals 16 residues. The germline gives CDR1 MNHEY, CDR2 SVGAGI. V gave up 4 bases and J gave up 5 bases; unmatched junction bases: 10. CDR3 coding DNA: TGTGCCAGCAGTTCCCCACGGCCGGGACAGGGGACTGAAGCTTTCTTT. Protein: CASSSPRPGQGTEAFF.

The chain joins TRBV20-1 to TRBJ2-1; either TRBD1 or TRBD2 may supply D (6 bases each). Germline values: CDR1 DFQATT, CDR2 SNEGSKA (reference sequence). CDR3 length: 14 amino acids. V was cut by 7 bases and J by 10 bases, with 23 bases left in between. The CDR3 is CSVPGRGRGGEQFF. The CDR3 DNA is TGCAGTGTACCGGGCAGGGGCCGAGGGGGGGAGCAGTTCTTC.

This clonotype was observed a handful of times. The CDR3 DNA reads TGTGCCAGCCGACAGGGGGGGTTGGCGACCGGGGAGCTGTTTTTT. It encodes CASRQGGLATGELFF. The chain uses TRBV27 and TRBJ2-2; 9 bases line up with TRBD1. The germline gives CDR1 MNHEY, CDR2 SMNVEV (reference sequence). The CDR3 runs to 15 residues. V was clipped by 8 bases and J by 5 bases; unmatched bases: 9.

This clonotype was seen a handful of times. The chain is built from TRBV14 and TRBJ1-2, with D possibly being TRBD1 (5 bases). This CDR3 region has 12 residues. The V gene's germline CDR1 is SGHDN and CDR2 FVKESK. V dropped 0 bases and J dropped 7 bases, with 6 bases sitting between them. The CDR3 spells CASSQDRVGYTF. The CDR3, as DNA: TGTGCCAGCAGCCAAGACAGGGTTGGCTACACCTTC.